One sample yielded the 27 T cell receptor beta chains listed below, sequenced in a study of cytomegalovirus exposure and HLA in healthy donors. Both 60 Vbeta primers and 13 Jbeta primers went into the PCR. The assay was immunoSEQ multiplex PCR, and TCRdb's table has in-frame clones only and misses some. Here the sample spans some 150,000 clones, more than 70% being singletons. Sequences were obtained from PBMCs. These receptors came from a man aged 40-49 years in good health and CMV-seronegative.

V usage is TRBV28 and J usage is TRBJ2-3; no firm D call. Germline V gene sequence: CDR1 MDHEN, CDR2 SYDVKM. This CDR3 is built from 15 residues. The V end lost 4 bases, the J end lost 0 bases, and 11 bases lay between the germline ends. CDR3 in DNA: TGTGCCAGCAGTTCCCTACAGTCCAGCACAGATACGCAGTATTTT. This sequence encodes CASSSLQSSTDTQYF.

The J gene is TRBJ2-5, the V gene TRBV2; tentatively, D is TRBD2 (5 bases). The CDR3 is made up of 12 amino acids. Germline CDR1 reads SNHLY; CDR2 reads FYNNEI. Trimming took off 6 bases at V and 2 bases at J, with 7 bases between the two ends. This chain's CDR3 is CASRTGQETQYF. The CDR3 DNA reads TGTGCCAGCAGGACGGGGCAAGAGACCCAGTACTTC.

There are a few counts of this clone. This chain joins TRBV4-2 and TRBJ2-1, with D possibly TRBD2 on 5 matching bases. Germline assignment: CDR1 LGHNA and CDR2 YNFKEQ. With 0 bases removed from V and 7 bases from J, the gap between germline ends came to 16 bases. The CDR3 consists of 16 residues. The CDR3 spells CASSQEAALSGNEQFF. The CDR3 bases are TGTGCCAGCAGCCAAGAGGCAGCGCTCTCGGGGAATGAGCAGTTCTTC.

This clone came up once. As DNA, the CDR3 is TGTGCCAGCAGCGTCAGGACAGGGGACTACGAGCAGTACTTC. Its protein is CASSVRTGDYEQYF. The chain joins TRBV9 to TRBJ2-7; 9 bases agree with TRBD1. Germline V lookup: CDR1 SGDLS, CDR2 YYNGEE. The CDR3 spans 14 residues. Germline trimming cut 2 bases from V and 3 bases from J; bases unmatched to any gene: 3.

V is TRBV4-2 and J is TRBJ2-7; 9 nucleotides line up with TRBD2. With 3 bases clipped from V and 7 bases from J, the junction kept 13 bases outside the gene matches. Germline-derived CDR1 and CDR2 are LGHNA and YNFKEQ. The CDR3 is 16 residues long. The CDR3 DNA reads TGTGCCAGCAGCCAGGGTAGCGGGGGAGACCCAATTGAGCAGTACTTC. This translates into CASSQGSGGDPIEQYF.

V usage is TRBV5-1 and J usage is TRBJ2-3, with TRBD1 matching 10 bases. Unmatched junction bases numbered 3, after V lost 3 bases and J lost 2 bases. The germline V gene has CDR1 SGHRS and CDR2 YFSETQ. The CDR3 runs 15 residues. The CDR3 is CASSWGQGSTDTQYF. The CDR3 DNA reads TGCGCCAGCAGCTGGGGACAGGGGTCCACAGATACGCAGTATTTT.

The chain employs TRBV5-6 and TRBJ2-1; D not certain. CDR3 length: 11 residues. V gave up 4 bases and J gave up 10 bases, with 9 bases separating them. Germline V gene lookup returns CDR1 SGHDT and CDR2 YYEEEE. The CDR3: CASSAWAEQFF. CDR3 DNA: TGTGCCAGCAGCGCATGGGCCGAGCAGTTCTTC.

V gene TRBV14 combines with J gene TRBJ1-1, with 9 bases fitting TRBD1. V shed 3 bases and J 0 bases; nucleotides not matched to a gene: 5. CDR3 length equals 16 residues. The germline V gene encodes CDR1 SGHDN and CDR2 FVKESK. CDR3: CASSQYRDRVNTEAFF. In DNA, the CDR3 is TGTGCCAGCAGCCAGTACCGGGACAGGGTGAACACTGAAGCTTTCTTT.

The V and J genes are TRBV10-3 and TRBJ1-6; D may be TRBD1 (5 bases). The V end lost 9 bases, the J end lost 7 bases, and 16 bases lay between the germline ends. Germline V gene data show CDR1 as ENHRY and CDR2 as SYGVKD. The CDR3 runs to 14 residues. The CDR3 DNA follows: TGTGCCATTTCTGCCGACAGTCGGAATTCACCCCTCCACTTT. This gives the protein CAISADSRNSPLHF.

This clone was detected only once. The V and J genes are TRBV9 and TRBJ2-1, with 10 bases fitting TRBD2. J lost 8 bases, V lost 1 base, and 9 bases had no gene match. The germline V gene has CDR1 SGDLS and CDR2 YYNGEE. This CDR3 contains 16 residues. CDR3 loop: CASSVKTAGGPHEQFF. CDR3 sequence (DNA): TGTGCCAGCAGCGTAAAAACAGCGGGGGGGCCTCATGAGCAGTTCTTC.

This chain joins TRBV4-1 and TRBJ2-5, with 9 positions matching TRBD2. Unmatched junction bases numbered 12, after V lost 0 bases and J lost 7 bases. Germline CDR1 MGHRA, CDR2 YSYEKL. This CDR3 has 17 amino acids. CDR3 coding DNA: TGCGCCAGCAGCCAAGATGGCTGGACTAGCGTGGGGGGGACCCAGTACTTC. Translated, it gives CASSQDGWTSVGGTQYF.

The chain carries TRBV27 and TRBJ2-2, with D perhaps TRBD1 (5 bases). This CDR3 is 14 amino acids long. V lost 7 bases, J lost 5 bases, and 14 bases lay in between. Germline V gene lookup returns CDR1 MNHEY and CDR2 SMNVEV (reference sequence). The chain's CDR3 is CASKKPGRTGELFF. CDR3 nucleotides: TGTGCCAGCAAAAAACCAGGGCGAACCGGGGAGCTGTTTTTT.

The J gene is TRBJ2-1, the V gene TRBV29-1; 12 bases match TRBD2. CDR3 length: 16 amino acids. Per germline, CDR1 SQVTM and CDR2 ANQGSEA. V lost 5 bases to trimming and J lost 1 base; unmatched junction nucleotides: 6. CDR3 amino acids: CSVLLAGGPSYNEQFF. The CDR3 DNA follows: TGCAGCGTTCTCCTAGCGGGGGGGCCGTCCTACAATGAGCAGTTCTTC.

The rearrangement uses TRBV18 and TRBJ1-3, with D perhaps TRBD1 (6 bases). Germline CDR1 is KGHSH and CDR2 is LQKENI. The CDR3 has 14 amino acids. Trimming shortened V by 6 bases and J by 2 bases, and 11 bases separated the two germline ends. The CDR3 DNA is TGTGCCAGCTCGCGACAGGTGGCTGGAAACACCATATATTTT. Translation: CASSRQVAGNTIYF.

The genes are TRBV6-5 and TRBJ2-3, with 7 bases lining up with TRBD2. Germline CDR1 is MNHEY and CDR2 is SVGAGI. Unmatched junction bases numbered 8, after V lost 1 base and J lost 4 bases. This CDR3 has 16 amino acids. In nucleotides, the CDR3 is TGTGCCAGCAGTTACTTGGGGGGACTACTGGCAGATACGCAGTATTTT. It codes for CASSYLGGLLADTQYF.

The CDR3, as DNA: TGTGCCAGCAGCTTAGGGGCGGGATTTGGGGGAGAGACCCAGTACTTC. It encodes CASSLGAGFGGETQYF. The V and J genes are TRBV7-7 and TRBJ2-5, with TRBD2 as a possible D gene (6 bases). Germline assignment: CDR1 SSHAT and CDR2 FNYEAQ (reference sequence). The length of the CDR3 is 16 residues. Trimming shortened V by 1 base and J by 4 bases, and 16 bases separated the two germline ends.

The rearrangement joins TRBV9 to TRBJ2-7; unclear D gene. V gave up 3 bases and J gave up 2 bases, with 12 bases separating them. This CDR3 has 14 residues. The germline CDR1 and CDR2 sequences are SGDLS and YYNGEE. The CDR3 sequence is CASSDSPVPYEQYF. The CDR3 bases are TGTGCCAGCAGCGACAGCCCTGTTCCCTACGAGCAGTACTTC.

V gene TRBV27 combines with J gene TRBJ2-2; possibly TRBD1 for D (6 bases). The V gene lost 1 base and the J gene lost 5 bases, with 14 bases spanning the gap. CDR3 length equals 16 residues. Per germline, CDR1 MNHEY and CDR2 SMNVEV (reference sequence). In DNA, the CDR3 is TGTGCCAGCAGTTTATATAACAGGGTTGATACCGGGGAGCTGTTTTTT. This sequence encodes CASSLYNRVDTGELFF.

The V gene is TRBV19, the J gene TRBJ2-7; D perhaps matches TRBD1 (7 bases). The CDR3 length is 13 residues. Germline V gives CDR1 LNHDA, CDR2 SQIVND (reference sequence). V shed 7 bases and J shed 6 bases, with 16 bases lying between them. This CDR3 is CASTSQQGGEQYF. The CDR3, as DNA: TGTGCCAGTACTTCGCAGCAGGGGGGCGAGCAGTACTTC.

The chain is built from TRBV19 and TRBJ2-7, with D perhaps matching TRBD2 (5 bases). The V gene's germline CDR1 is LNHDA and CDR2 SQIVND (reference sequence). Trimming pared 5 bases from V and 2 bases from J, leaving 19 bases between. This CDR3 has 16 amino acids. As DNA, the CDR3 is TGTGCCAGTAGTCCATTACTAGGCACCACGGCCTACGAGCAGTACTTC. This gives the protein CASSPLLGTTAYEQYF.

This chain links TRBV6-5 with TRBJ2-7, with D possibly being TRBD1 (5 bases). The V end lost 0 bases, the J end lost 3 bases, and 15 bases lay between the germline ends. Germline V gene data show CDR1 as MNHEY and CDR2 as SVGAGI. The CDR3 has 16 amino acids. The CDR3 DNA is TGTGCCAGCAGTTACTCAATGGCGCAGGGCTTCTACGAGCAGTACTTC. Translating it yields CASSYSMAQGFYEQYF.

The CDR3 nucleotides read TGCGCCAGCAGGATCGGTTCCGGGGAGCTGTTTTTT. Translation: CASRIGSGELFF. This rearrangement joins TRBV5-1 to TRBJ2-2, with D unclear. CDR1 SGHRS and CDR2 YFSETQ come from the germline V gene. The CDR3 has 12 residues. V was pared by 5 bases and J by 6 bases, with 8 bases between.

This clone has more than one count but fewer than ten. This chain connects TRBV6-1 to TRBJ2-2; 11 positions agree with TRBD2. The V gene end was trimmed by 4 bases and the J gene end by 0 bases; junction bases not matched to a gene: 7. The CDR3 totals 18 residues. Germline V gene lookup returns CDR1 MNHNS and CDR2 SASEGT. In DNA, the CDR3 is TGTGCCAGCAGTGCCCCTCTAGCGGGGGGCTCGAACACCGGGGAGCTGTTTTTT. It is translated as CASSAPLAGGSNTGELFF.

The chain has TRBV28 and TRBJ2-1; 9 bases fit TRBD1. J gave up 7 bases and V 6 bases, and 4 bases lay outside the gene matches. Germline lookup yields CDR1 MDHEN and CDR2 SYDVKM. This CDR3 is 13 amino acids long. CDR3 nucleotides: TGTGCCAGCAGGGGACAGGGTACGAATGAGCAGTTCTTC. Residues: CASRGQGTNEQFF.

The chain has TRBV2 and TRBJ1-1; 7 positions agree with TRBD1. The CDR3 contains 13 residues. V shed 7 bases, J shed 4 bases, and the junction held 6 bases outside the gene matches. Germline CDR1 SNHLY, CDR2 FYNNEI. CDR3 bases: TGTGCCAGCACGAGGGGGCCGGGCACTGAAGCTTTCTTT. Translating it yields CASTRGPGTEAFF.

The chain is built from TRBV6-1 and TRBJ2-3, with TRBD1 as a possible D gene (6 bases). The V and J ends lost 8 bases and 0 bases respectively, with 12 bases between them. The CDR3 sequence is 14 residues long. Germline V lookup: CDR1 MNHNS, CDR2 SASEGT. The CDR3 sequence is CASRQGLSTDTQYF. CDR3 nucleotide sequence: TGTGCCAGCCGGCAGGGGCTGAGCACAGATACGCAGTATTTT.

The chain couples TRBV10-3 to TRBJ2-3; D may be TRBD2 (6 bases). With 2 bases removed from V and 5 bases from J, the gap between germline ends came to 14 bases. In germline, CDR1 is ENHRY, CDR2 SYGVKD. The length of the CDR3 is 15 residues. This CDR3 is CAISESRGGIDTQYF. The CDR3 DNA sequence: TGTGCCATCAGTGAGAGTCGGGGAGGCATAGATACGCAGTATTTT.